This T cell receptor beta chain was sequenced for a study of cytomegalovirus exposure and HLA in healthy donors. Regarding the study as a whole: An ancestry cluster, one associated with Asian ancestry, reportedly showed fewer N-insertions than the roughly 700-donor mean in a later analysis. Per a later analysis, HLA-associated TCR beta chains showed more clonal expansion than other, equally common TCR beta chains. The study flagged roughly 150 TCR beta chains as cytomegalovirus-associated.

Turning to this clone: Its matching antigen is unknown.

Germline V gene data show CDR1 as LNHDA and CDR2 as SQIVND (reference sequence). The V and J ends lost 0 bases and 4 bases, in that order; junction bases with no gene match: 2. The CDR3 loop spans 15 amino acids. With 60 Vbeta and 13 Jbeta primers, the PCR was carried out. Generated by immunoSEQ multiplex PCR, the TCRdb table keeps only in-frame clones and is missing some. The sample has about 210,000 clones, nearly 80% seen once. The V gene is TRBV19, the J gene TRBJ2-1; 8 nucleotides line up with TRBD1. The sample taken for sequencing was PBMCs. This receptor was taken from a male donor in good health and CMV-seronegative. The CDR3 region is CASSIEDRGYNEQFF. Here the CDR3 DNA reads TGTGCCAGTAGTATAGAAGACAGGGGATACAATGAGCAGTTCTTC. Based on the CDR3 plus reference TRBV19 and TRBJ2-1, the full variable domain is DGGITQSPKYLFRKEGQNVTLSCEQNLNHDAMYWYRQDPGQGLRLIYYSQIVNDFQKGDIAEGYSVSREKKESFPLTVTSAQKNPTAFYLCASSIEDRGYNEQFFGPGTRLTVL.